Listed below are T cell receptor beta chains from one sample, sequenced in a study of post-analysis software for immune sequencing data. A single record per CDR3 protein comes from TCRdb applying MiXCR to the PCR reads. Of some 190,000 distinct CDR3 sequences listed, over 25% are singletons. Sequenced input: blood. The receptors here all came from a girl aged 2-17 years with multiple sclerosis. Both conserved end residues are part of each CDR3. A D gene is named only where the DNA matches it firmly. Clone size, where shown, is once, few, many, or a class for clones that have expanded.

clone size	V gene	J gene	D gene	CDR3 length	CDR3 DNA	CDR3 protein
many	TRBV5-1	TRBJ2-5	.	13	TGCGCCAGCAGCTTCCTAAACCAAGAGACCCAGTACTTC	CASSFLNQETQYF
many	TRBV29-1	TRBJ2-3	TRBD1	18	TGCAGCGTTGTCCTACTCCTTCGACAGGGGTCCATCACAGATACGCAGTATTTT	CSVVLLLRQGSITDTQYF
many	TRBV6-1	TRBJ2-7	TRBD1	15	TGTGCCAGCAGTGGGGGGACAGGAAGTTCCTACGAGCAGTACTTC	CASSGGTGSSYEQYF
many	TRBV6-5	TRBJ2-7	.	11	TGTGCCAGCAGTTACTCGGGACAGCAGTACTTC	CASSYSGQQYF
.	TRBV7-8	TRBJ2-1	TRBD2	15	TGTGCCAGCAGCTTAACTAGCGGGGGGCAGGGTGAGCAGTTCTTC	CASSLTSGGQGEQFF
many	TRBV29-1	TRBJ1-2	.	13	TGCAGCGTTGAAGAAGACGGTCTCTATGGCTACACCTTC	CSVEEDGLYGYTF
.	TRBV29-1	TRBJ1-2	TRBD1	13	TGCAGCGCAGAGGACAGGTTTAACTATGGCTACACCTTC	CSAEDRFNYGYTF
many	TRBV7-3	TRBJ2-3	.	15	TGTGCCAGCAGACGGACACCGGTCCCCACAGATACGCAGTATTTT	CASRRTPVPTDTQYF
many	TRBV6-6	TRBJ1-2	.	16	TGTGCCAGCAGTTACCCCCGCGTCAGCGCTAACTATGGCTACACCTTC	CASSYPRVSANYGYTF
many	TRBV6-5	TRBJ2-5	.	15	TGTGCCAGCAGTTACTCGAGGCAGGGATTGGAGACCCAGTACTTC	CASSYSRQGLETQYF
.	TRBV29-1	TRBJ1-3	.	13	TGCAGCGTTAACCTCCTCTCTGGAAACACCATATATTTT	CSVNLLSGNTIYF
few	TRBV12-3/TRBV12-4	TRBJ1-1	.	17	TGTGCCAGCAGTTTAGAGTGGACAGTGGGCTTCAACACTGAAGCTTTCTTT	CASSLEWTVGFNTEAFF
.	TRBV7-2	TRBJ1-2	TRBD1	15	TGTGCCAGCAGCCCCGATCGGGGACAGTTCTATGGCTACACCTTC	CASSPDRGQFYGYTF
many	TRBV20-1	TRBJ1-2	.	13	TGCAGTGCTAGACCCCGGACAGTCTCCGGCTACACCTTC	CSARPRTVSGYTF
many	TRBV6-2/TRBV6-3	TRBJ2-7	TRBD2	15	TGTGCCAGCAGTGCGAGACTAGCGGGGGTTCTCGAGCAGTACTTC	CASSARLAGVLEQYF
.	TRBV5-1	TRBJ1-2	TRBD1	14	TGCGCCGGCAGCTTGAGTCAGGGGGACGATGGCTACACCTTC	CAGSLSQGDDGYTF
once	TRBV30	TRBJ2-7	.	11	TGTGCCTGGACTACCACCTACGAGCAGTACTTC	CAWTTTYEQYF
.	TRBV30	TRBJ1-5	.	14	TGTGCCTGGAGTGTTGTGCGGGAAGGGCAGCCCCAGCATTTT	CAWSVVREGQPQHF
.	TRBV12-3/TRBV12-4	TRBJ2-5	TRBD2	15	TGTGCCAGCAGTTTAGTGGGGACTAGCGTGGAGACCCAGTACTTC	CASSLVGTSVETQYF
.	TRBV15	TRBJ1-1	TRBD1	14	TGTGCCACCAGCAGTCCCCACAGGGGCGGGGAAGCTTTCTTT	CATSSPHRGGEAFF
many	TRBV5-1	TRBJ2-3	.	14	TGCGCCAGCAGCGATCAGGACCCCACAGATACGCAGTATTTT	CASSDQDPTDTQYF
few	TRBV5-1	TRBJ2-6	.	16	TGCGCCAGCAGCTTGGTCGGCTTCTCTGGGGCCAACGTCCGGACTTTC	CASSLVGFSGANVRTF
many	TRBV12-3/TRBV12-4	TRBJ1-2	.	16	TGTGCCAGCAGTCCCATGGAGTGGGGATTGAACTATGGCTACACCTTC	CASSPMEWGLNYGYTF
.	TRBV3-1	TRBJ2-3	TRBD2	17	TGTGCCAGCAGCCAGACCCCCAGTGCGGGGGTAGGAGATACGCAGTATTTT	CASSQTPSAGVGDTQYF
.	TRBV11-1	TRBJ2-7	.	13	TGTGCCAGCAGCTTTCAACACCACAACGAGCAGTACTTC	CASSFQHHNEQYF
many	TRBV4-1	TRBJ2-3	.	15	TGCGCCAGCAGCCAAGACCCGGGAAGCACAGATACGCAGTATTTT	CASSQDPGSTDTQYF
.	TRBV20-1	TRBJ1-1	.	12	TGCAGTGCCCGGAGACAGAACACTGAAGCTTTCTTT	CSARRQNTEAFF
many	TRBV29-1	TRBJ2-3	.	12	TGCAGCGTGGAAACGGACCCCGATACGCAGTATTTT	CSVETDPDTQYF
.	TRBV4-2	TRBJ2-1	TRBD2	17	TGTGCCAGCAGCCAAGATGTTAGCGGGATAGACTACAATGAGCAGTTCTTC	CASSQDVSGIDYNEQFF
.	TRBV5-5	TRBJ2-1	.	13	TGTGCCAGCAGCTTGACCCCAGGTAGCGACCAGTTCTTC	CASSLTPGSDQFF
once	TRBV5-5	TRBJ1-1	.	15	TGTGCCAGCAGCCGGGGACACGGGGTCGGGTTTGAAGCTTTCTTT	CASSRGHGVGFEAFF
many	TRBV5-1	TRBJ2-7	TRBD1	16	TGCGCCAGCAGCTTGCCAAGGACAGGGGAACCCTACGAGCAGTACTTC	CASSLPRTGEPYEQYF
few	TRBV20-1	TRBJ1-1	.	13	TGCAGTGCTAGTTACGGGGCGAGGACTGAAGCTTTCTTT	CSASYGARTEAFF
many	TRBV5-1	TRBJ2-7	.	15	TGCGCCAGCAGCCCTATCAGGGAGGCCTCCTACGAGCAGTACTTC	CASSPIREASYEQYF
.	TRBV5-1	TRBJ2-1	.	13	TGCGCCAGCAGATTGGAGGAATACAATGAGCAGTTCTTC	CASRLEEYNEQFF
.	TRBV7-6	TRBJ2-7	.	11	TGTGCCAGCAGCTTGCAGGGCAGACTCCATTTC	CASSLQGRLHF
.	TRBV9	TRBJ2-3	TRBD2	19	TGTGCCAGCAGCGTTGGGAGCAGCGGGAGGGCCTCCAGCACAGATACGCAGTATTTT	CASSVGSSGRASSTDTQYF
few	TRBV7-3	TRBJ1-1	.	13	TGTGCCAGCAGCTTAGATCTGGGGGCTGAAGCTTTCTTT	CASSLDLGAEAFF
.	TRBV12-3/TRBV12-4	TRBJ2-7	.	14	TGTGCCAGCACCTTGACGGGCAGGGTCTACGAGCAGTACTTC	CASTLTGRVYEQYF
few	TRBV3-1	TRBJ2-7	TRBD2	20	TGTGCCGGCAGCTCACACTCCCCCGGGACTAGCGGGGGGAGCTCCTACGAGCAGTACTTC	CAGSSHSPGTSGGSSYEQYF
few	TRBV19	TRBJ1-5	.	15	TGTGCCAGTAGTATTGTACAGGATAGCAATCAGCCCCAGCATTTT	CASSIVQDSNQPQHF